This T cell receptor (beta chain) is drawn from a study of persistence of HIV-infected CD4 T cells (dated by TCRdb to 2020 to 2022). About the study as a whole: Suppressive ART had been received by participants for a median of roughly eight years. Peripheral blood samples of up to about 200 mL were collected at multiple time points, except for a couple of participants, who underwent leukapheresis at a single time point. Anti-CD3/anti-CD28 stimulation activated a higher proportion of cells, with a lower memory fraction, than antigen stimulation. The study isolated CMV- and HIV-1 Gag-responding CD4+ T cells from ART-treated individuals to examine antigen-driven clonal expansion of HIV-1-infected cells. Proviral sequencing was used to assess clonality among infected cells, whereas TCRbeta sequencing gauged the clonality of all cells within each sorted population. The TCR cluster analysis across participants included roughly eight participants for CMV and 6 or 7 participants for Gag. Overall study outcomes, separate from this receptor: A correlation was observed between TCR oligoclonality and proviral oligoclonality within the same sorted populations. The study involved few individuals and tested only a limited range of antigens. Degenerate expanded CDR3beta sequences were enriched in antigen-responding cells, suggesting convergent selection of CD4+ responses to CMV and Gag. Restriction of bulk TCR analyses to the rare CMV-responding cells that actually carried HIV-1 proviruses was not possible. TCRbeta richness in CMV- and Gag-responding cells was significantly lower than in anti-CD3/anti-CD28-responding cells; CMV-responding cells had higher oligoclonality than CD3/CD28-stimulated and Gag-responding cells.

With regard to this clone: This receptor's antigen is unknown. Within one base of it there is no much larger clone, and no base qualities were kept.

Spanning cysteine to phenylalanine, the CDR3 consists of 14 amino acids. Solely the CDR3 DNA is kept, with 42 bases framed from the first base. Compared with germline, V lacks 4 bases and J lacks 0 bases; bases without a gene match: 1. CDR1 MNHEY and CDR2 SVGAGI were looked up in the germline V gene. The immunoSEQ hsTCRB assay version 4, run in survey mode, was used to sequence TCRbeta repertoires from genomic DNA. Genomic DNA was diluted to approximately 10 ng/uL, and up to 1 ug per sample was used for TCRbeta sequencing. The authors processed their data as follows. TCRbeta data analysis was done in ImmunoSeq Analyzer 3.0, and diversity was calculated on productive nucleotide rearrangements. Lower-bound TCR diversity was estimated with the improved Chao index, and clonality with the Gini coefficient using the Immunarch R package. When different nucleotide rearrangements encoded the same CDR3beta amino acid sequence, each rearrangement was treated as a distinct clonotype. Differential abundance analysis found TCRbeta sequences that were significantly enriched in antigen-responding cells compared with anti-CD3/anti-CD28-activated cells. TCRs were clustered by predicted peptide-MHC specificity with GLIPH2, both within individual participants and across merged participant data sets. In its TCRdb copy, this immuneACCESS table keeps in-frame sequences only and misses some clones. Where compared with another copy, unresolved V genes explain less than half of these, and the others have no known cause. V and J calls and clone size come straight from that table; D and trimming were deduced from the DNA. Present in this sample are around 45,000 clones, approximately 93% of which were seen just once. The ten top clones hold about 1.8% of the sample.

Taken with the paper, the label for treatment or condition translates to: suppressive antiretroviral therapy. As a nonspecific positive control representing the CD4+ T cell repertoire, cells were stimulated with anti-CD3/anti-CD28 magnetic beads. CD4+ T cells that responded were sorted based on upregulation of both CD40 ligand and CD69. Participants were HIV-1-infected adults who started suppressive ART during chronic infection. Participants had undetectable plasma HIV-1 RNA below 50 copies/mL for at least 4 years. To be included, a participant needed positive CMV serology and a CD4+ T cell count above 400 cells/uL. Before stimulation, PBMCs were isolated using density centrifugation and depleted of CD8+ T cells. Stimulation of CD8-depleted PBMCs was carried out for over 15 hours with anti-CD28/CD49d costimulation, CD40-blocking antibody and enfuvirtide, to prevent new infections. Sorting was done on either a Beckman Coulter MoFlo Legacy or an XDP sorter, and propidium iodide was used to exclude dead cells. For samples with more than one million cells, genomic DNA was extracted with the QIAamp DNA Mini Kit, and for all other samples the Quick-DNA Microprep Kit was used.

The sequenced sample was CD4+ T cells sorted from PBMCs after roughly 18-hour stimulation, obtained from a patient who received antiretroviral therapy. The cell subset or site label, as the study defines it: CD40L+CD69+ CD4 T cells responding to anti-CD3/anti-CD28 beads, representing the overall repertoire. This TCR was recovered from an adult man with HIV who was CMV-seropositive. The chain was built from TRBV6-5 and TRBJ1-1; 8 junctional bases match TRBD1. The DNA reads as follows: TGTGCCAGCAGTTTGACAGGGGTGAACACTGAAGCTTTCTTT. This gives the protein CASSLTGVNTEAFF.